A single sample is the source of the 25 T cell receptor beta chains below, sequenced in a study of cytomegalovirus exposure and HLA in healthy donors. The PCR ran on 60 Vbeta and 13 Jbeta primers. Profiled with immunoSEQ multiplex PCR; TCRdb holds only in-frame clones, not every one. There are around 200,000 clones in the sample; 80% to 90% occur only once, and more than 0.25% lies in the top ten. The sample taken for sequencing was PBMCs. All receptors derive from a young woman in good health and CMV-seronegative.

The rearrangement joins TRBV19 to TRBJ2-2; 8 nucleotides align to TRBD1. Per the germline V gene, CDR1 is LNHDA and CDR2 is SQIVND (reference sequence). V lost 6 bases and J lost 6; bases outside the gene matches: 6. CDR3 length equals 14 residues. CDR3 nucleotides: TGTGCCAGTAGACGAAGGACAGGGCCCGGGGAGCTGTTTTTT. Its translation: CASRRRTGPGELFF.

The J gene is TRBJ2-4, the V gene TRBV5-6; 7 nucleotides match TRBD1. The CDR3 runs 14 residues. CDR1 is SGHDT and CDR2 is YYEEEE in the germline V gene. J was trimmed by 6 bases and V by 3 bases; bases with no gene match: 6. Written as DNA, the CDR3 is TGTGCCAGCAGCTACCGACAGGGAGTAAACATTCAGTACTTC. This gives the protein CASSYRQGVNIQYF.

The rearrangement links TRBV7-8 to TRBJ1-2, with D possibly being TRBD1 (6 bases). The CDR3 is 14 residues long. Germline V gene data show CDR1 as SGHVS and CDR2 as FQNEAQ. V was pared by 5 bases and J by 4 bases, with 14 bases between. Here the CDR3 reads CASSKRDTFYGYTF. DNA for the CDR3: TGTGCCAGCAGCAAACGGGACACCTTCTATGGCTACACCTTC.

The chain carries TRBV5-1 and TRBJ2-1, with unresolved D. The CDR3 extends over 12 amino acids. Germline loops: CDR1 SGHRS, CDR2 YFSETQ. Trimming cost V 6 bases and J 10 bases, with 14 bases left between them. CDR3: CASKVAGGEQFF. The CDR3 DNA sequence: TGCGCCAGCAAAGTGGCAGGTGGCGAGCAGTTCTTC.

The rearrangement joins TRBV28 to TRBJ1-2; possibly TRBD1 for D (6 bases). The CDR3 consists of 13 residues. CDR1 is MDHEN, CDR2 SYDVKM, per germline. Trimming cost V 3 bases and J 8 bases, with 13 bases left between them. CDR3 loop: CASSLRWGLGYTF. CDR3 coding DNA: TGTGCCAGCAGTTTGAGGTGGGGGCTAGGCTACACCTTC.

This clone was seen a single time. The chain employs TRBV25-1 and TRBJ2-4; 8 bases fit TRBD2. This CDR3 comprises 14 residues. Germline-derived CDR1 and CDR2 are MGHDK and SYGVNS. Unmatched junction bases numbered 2, after V lost 3 bases and J lost 4 bases. The CDR3 nucleotides are TGTGCCAGCAGTGAGCCGGGAGGGAAAAACATTCAGTACTTC. It codes for CASSEPGGKNIQYF.

The rearrangement links TRBV5-1 to TRBJ2-1; TRBD2 matches 10 bases. V lost 0 bases, J lost 4 bases, and 7 bases stayed unmatched. CDR1 is SGHRS and CDR2 is YFSETQ in the germline V gene. This CDR3 region has 17 residues. This CDR3 reads CASSLGLAGVVYNEQFF. The CDR3, as DNA: TGCGCCAGCAGCTTGGGTCTAGCGGGAGTAGTTTACAATGAGCAGTTCTTC.

This clone was counted a few times. V is TRBV4-1 and J is TRBJ1-2, with 7 bases aligning to TRBD1. This CDR3 has 16 amino acids. Germline loops: CDR1 MGHRA, CDR2 YSYEKL. V was clipped by 0 bases and J by 3 bases; unmatched bases: 7. CDR3 nucleotides: TGCGCCAGCAGCCAAGACGTAGGGGGCGTTTACTATGGCTACACCTTC. It specifies CASSQDVGGVYYGYTF.

CDR3: CASSLPPFGEETTNEKLFF. In DNA form, the CDR3 reads TGTGCCAGCAGCTTACCTCCTTTCGGGGAAGAGACAACTAATGAAAAACTGTTTTTT. The chain links TRBV7-3 to TRBJ1-4, with D hard to call. Trimming pared 2 bases from V and 0 bases from J, leaving 19 bases between. CDR3 size: 19 residues. Germline values: CDR1 SGHTA, CDR2 FQGTGA.

Only one count was recorded for this clone. The V and J genes are TRBV7-8 and TRBJ2-3; D is possibly TRBD2 (5 bases). The V end lost 2 bases, the J end lost 2 bases, and 11 bases lay between the germline ends. The CDR3 has 15 residues. Germline lookup yields CDR1 SGHVS and CDR2 FQNEAQ. The CDR3 DNA reads as TGTGCCAGCAGCTTATCGAGGGCCTTCACAGATACGCAGTATTTT. Protein product: CASSLSRAFTDTQYF.

The V gene is TRBV15, the J gene TRBJ2-2; no reliable D call. CDR3 size: 14 residues. Deletions cut 6 bases from V and 0 bases from J, with 8 bases between. CDR1 and CDR2 from the germline V gene are LNHNV and YYDKDF (reference sequence). This chain's CDR3 is CATRFGPNTGELFF. CDR3 nucleotides: TGTGCCACCAGGTTTGGCCCGAACACCGGGGAGCTGTTTTTT.

The V and J genes are TRBV7-9 and TRBJ1-5, with TRBD1 matching over 8 bases. This CDR3 has 16 amino acids. Germline V gene lookup returns CDR1 SEHNR and CDR2 FQNEAQ (reference sequence). The V segment lost 1 base and the J segment 6 bases; nucleotides outside the gene matches: 8. CDR3 sequence (DNA): TGTGCCAGCAGCTTAGGAGGACAGGGAAGGAGTCAGCCCCAGCATTTT. It specifies CASSLGGQGRSQPQHF.

DNA of the CDR3: TGTGCCAGCAGCAGAAGGGGGGGGACAGGTGGCAATGAGCAGTTCTTC. Protein: CASSRRGGTGGNEQFF. The chain uses TRBV27 and TRBJ2-1; a possible D gene is TRBD1 (8 bases). Trimming stripped 6 bases from V and 6 bases from J, with 21 bases between. From germline, CDR1 is MNHEY and CDR2 SMNVEV (reference sequence). This CDR3 has 16 amino acids.

The sample holds one count of this clone. The chain couples TRBV9 to TRBJ2-2; possible D gene TRBD2, 6 bases. Germline CDR1 and CDR2: SGDLS and YYNGEE. Trimming removed 2 bases at V and 5 bases at J, with 13 bases between. CDR3 size: 15 residues. The CDR3 is CASSVGDSLTGELFF. The CDR3 DNA reads as TGTGCCAGCAGCGTGGGGGACTCTCTTACCGGGGAGCTGTTTTTT. Combining the CDR3 with reference TRBV9 and TRBJ2-2 gives the whole variable domain DSGVTQTPKHLITATGQRVTLRCSPRSGDLSVYWYQQSLDQGLQFLIQYYNGEERAKGNILERFSAQQFPDLHSELNLSSLELGDSALYFCASSVGDSLTGELFFGEGSRLTVL.

The V gene is TRBV6-1, the J gene TRBJ2-1, with a weak D call TRBD2 (6 bases). The V end was cut by 0 bases, the J end by 5 bases, with 11 bases between. Germline V lookup: CDR1 MNHNS, CDR2 SASEGT. The CDR3 covers 15 residues. This CDR3 is CASSEALGGDNEQFF. The CDR3 bases are TGTGCCAGCAGTGAAGCGCTGGGGGGTGACAATGAGCAGTTCTTC.

This clone was recorded a few times. The chain joins TRBV5-1 to TRBJ1-2, with unresolved D. The CDR3 sequence is 13 residues long. Germline loops: CDR1 SGHRS, CDR2 YFSETQ. Trimming removed 2 bases from V and 3 bases from J, with 8 bases in between. CDR3 in amino acids: CASSLIGDYGYTF. In nucleotides, the CDR3 is TGCGCCAGCAGCTTAATCGGGGACTATGGCTACACCTTC.

This sequence joins TRBV4-1 and TRBJ1-2; D remains ambiguous. Germline V gives CDR1 MGHRA, CDR2 YSYEKL. CDR3 length: 15 amino acids. V was cut by 2 bases and J by 4 bases, with 14 bases left in between. The CDR3, as DNA: TGCGCCAGCAGCCAATCGGGAGGGCTTATCTATGGCTACACCTTC. Its protein is CASSQSGGLIYGYTF.

This sequence joins TRBV4-1 and TRBJ2-1; 13 nucleotides match TRBD2. The CDR3 spans 15 residues. Germline V gives CDR1 MGHRA, CDR2 YSYEKL. The trim removed 3 bases at V and 8 bases at J, leaving 4 bases unmatched. CDR3 in amino acids: CASSHRTSGGYEQFF. For the CDR3, the DNA is TGCGCCAGCAGCCACCGGACTAGCGGGGGCTATGAGCAGTTCTTC.

This clone appeared a single time. The chain uses TRBV11-2 and TRBJ2-5, with D hard to call. The germline CDR1 and CDR2 sequences are SGHAT and FQNNGV. The CDR3 spans 13 residues. Trimming removed 5 bases from V and 5 bases from J, with 12 bases in between. The CDR3, as DNA: TGTGCCAGCAGCCCTGGGCCTCGGGAGACCCAGTACTTC. Its translation is CASSPGPRETQYF. The whole variable domain, filled in from reference TRBV11-2 and TRBJ2-5, reads EAGVAQSPRYKIIEKRQSVAFWCNPISGHATLYWYQQILGQGPKLLIQFQNNGVVDDSQLPKDRFSAERLKGVDSTLKIQPAKLEDSAVYLCASSPGPRETQYFGPGTRLLVL.

This clone was counted between two and nine times. This rearrangement joins TRBV4-2 to TRBJ2-1, with 8 positions matching TRBD2. The length of the CDR3 is 16 residues. The V segment lost 3 bases and the J segment 0 bases; nucleotides outside the gene matches: 4. CDR1 is LGHNA, CDR2 YNFKEQ, per germline. The CDR3: CASSQSGTSSYNEQFF. For the CDR3, the DNA is TGTGCCAGCAGCCAGTCCGGGACTAGCTCCTACAATGAGCAGTTCTTC.

This clone appeared a few times. CDR3 bases: TGTGCCAGCAGCCCGAGGGAAAGACTGAACACTGAAGCTTTCTTT. Protein: CASSPRERLNTEAFF. The chain has TRBV7-9 and TRBJ1-1; no reliable D call. Trimming stripped 5 bases from V and 0 bases from J, with 13 bases between. The CDR3 length is 15 residues. The germline V gene has CDR1 SEHNR and CDR2 FQNEAQ (reference sequence). The entire variable domain, with the rest obtained from reference TRBV7-9 and TRBJ1-1, is as follows: DTGVSQNPRHKITKRGQNVTFRCDPISEHNRLYWYRQTLGQGPEFLTYFQNEAQLEKSRLLSDRFSAERPKGSFSTLEIQRTEQGDSAMYLCASSPRERLNTEAFFGQGTRLTVV.

The V gene is TRBV9, the J gene TRBJ2-1; a possible D gene is TRBD2 (6 bases). The length of the CDR3 is 18 residues. The V gene's germline CDR1 is SGDLS and CDR2 YYNGEE. The ends were cut back, 0 bases at V and 0 bases at J, with 16 bases in the middle. The CDR3 coding sequence is TGTGCCAGCAGCGTAGGATGGGGCGGGGTTTCCTCCTACAATGAGCAGTTCTTC. It translates to CASSVGWGGVSSYNEQFF.

This clone has only one observation. This chain connects TRBV5-6 to TRBJ1-1; D unresolved. Trimming removed 4 bases at V and 8 bases at J, with 15 bases between. Germline V gene lookup returns CDR1 SGHDT and CDR2 YYEEEE. The CDR3 is 13 residues long. The CDR3 DNA is TGTGCCAGCAGCGCGAGGAGGGTCGGGGAAGCTTTCTTT. Translating it yields CASSARRVGEAFF. Together with reference TRBV5-6 and TRBJ1-1, the CDR3 gives the full variable domain: DAGVTQSPTHLIKTRGQQVTLRCSPKSGHDTVSWYQQALGQGPQFIFQYYEEEERQRGNFPDRFSGHQFPNYSSELNVNALLLGDSALYLCASSARRVGEAFFGQGTRLTVV.

The CDR3 loop reads CASSYSGQGSADTQYF. CDR3 in DNA: TGTGCCAGCAGTTACTCTGGACAGGGATCAGCAGATACGCAGTATTTT. This rearrangement joins TRBV6-5 to TRBJ2-3; 8 bases match TRBD1. V shed 0 bases, J shed 4 bases, and the junction held 6 bases outside the gene matches. The CDR3 has 16 amino acids. The germline V gene encodes CDR1 MNHEY and CDR2 SVGAGI.

The gene calls are TRBV5-6 and TRBJ2-1; 8 nucleotides align to TRBD2. Germline trimming cut 2 bases from V and 1 base from J; bases unmatched to any gene: 11. The CDR3 totals 18 residues. The V gene's germline CDR1 is SGHDT and CDR2 YYEEEE. CDR3 DNA: TGTGCCAGCAGCTTTGGTGGGGCTAGCGGGCTTTCCTACAATGAGCAGTTCTTC. This codes for CASSFGGASGLSYNEQFF.